This T cell receptor beta chain appears in the sequencing data of a study of Graves' ophthalmopathy and Graves' hyperthyroidism. The authors amplified TCR beta CDR3 regions from RNA transcripts. RT-PCR was first run with HTBI primers, then multiplex PCR in a second round. TCRdb redid the calling of the multiplex PCR reads with MiXCR, one entry per CDR3 protein. This sample has a few hundred thousand distinct CDR3 sequences, with approximately 15% found just once. This clonotype showed up many times. V lost 3 bases, J lost 6 bases, and 12 bases stayed unmatched. The CDR3 loop spans 18 amino acids. Per germline, CDR1 LNHDA and CDR2 SQIVND (reference sequence).

Specimen: peripheral blood. This rearrangement joins TRBV19 to TRBJ2-2; 11 bases map to TRBD2. The receptor was isolated from a young woman with stable Graves' hyperthyroidism. The CDR3 here is CASSMGLTSGGNSGELFF. The CDR3, as DNA: TGTGCCAGTAGTATGGGCCTCACTAGCGGGGGTAACTCCGGGGAGCTGTTTTTT.